This TCR beta chain was obtained from a study of STAT5B mutations in CD4+ large granular lymphocyte leukemia. Whole-study results and caveats: Compared with healthy controls (2/35), patient top clones favored TRBV06 (8/27).

Method: immunoSEQ multiplex PCR; TCRdb's copy keeps in-frame clones and lacks some. Of some 30,000 clones listed, around four fifths are singletons. This clone was picked up a small number of times. Antigen specificity is unknown. This CDR3 has 16 amino acids. Per the germline V gene, CDR1 is SGHAT and CDR2 is FQNNGV. V lost 5 bases, J lost 4 bases, and 14 bases stayed unmatched. The rearrangement joins TRBV11-2 to TRBJ2-7, with 7 bases matching TRBD2. Sequencing input: CD4+ T cells from blood buffy coats. The receptor's source is a human donor in good health. The CDR3 is CASSPLGGTTIYEQYF. The CDR3 DNA is TGTGCCAGCAGCCCCCTTGGCGGGACTACTATTTACGAGCAGTACTTC.